This record covers a single T cell receptor beta chain. In the original workflow: Reference gene primer amplification gave estimated nucleated cell counts. Some clones are missing from TCRdb's copy, which holds only in-frame ones; the method was immunoSEQ multiplex PCR. V and J calls and clone size are given by that table; D and trimming were obtained from the DNA. The sample lists about 150,000 clones; less than 90% were seen once. This record belongs to a study of blood T cell repertoires in COVID-19. On the study more broadly: Sites across the United States, Italy and Spain contributed samples from acute and convalescent COVID-19.

The CDR3 extends over 14 amino acids. The J segment lost 9 bases and the V segment lost 3 bases, leaving 7 bases of the junction unmatched. Germline V gives CDR1 SGHAT, CDR2 FQDESV (reference sequence). The chain carries TRBV11-1 and TRBJ2-1, with 8 bases aligning to TRBD2. This receptor was identified in a man aged 18 to 30 with active or convalescent COVID-19. Sequencing was carried out using peripheral blood. The CDR3 protein is CASSFHSGVGEQFF. DNA for the CDR3: TGTGCCAGCAGCTTCCATAGCGGGGTGGGTGAGCAGTTCTTC.